A selection of T cell receptor beta chains follows, all from one sample in a study of cytomegalovirus exposure and HLA in healthy donors. Assay used: immunoSEQ multiplex PCR; TCRdb lists only in-frame clones, some missing. Of about 130,000 clones detected, about 10% appear once; the ten largest clones hold about 6.7%. Sequences were obtained from PBMCs. The origin of the receptors is a woman aged 40 to 50 in good health and CMV-seropositive. Both conserved end residues are part of each CDR3. Fields, in order: D gene, CDR3 length, V gene, CDR3 protein. A D gene is named only where the DNA matches it firmly.

D: -
length: 13
V: TRBV7-9
CDR3: CASSSSSTDTQYF

D: TRBD1
length: 13
V: TRBV5-1
CDR3: CASSGQGTGELFF

D: TRBD1
length: 17
V: TRBV5-8
CDR3: CASSSAGTATTNEKLFF

D: -
length: 13
V: TRBV9
CDR3: CASSVVQGTEQFF

D: TRBD1
length: 15
V: TRBV10-3
CDR3: CAISEFDRGTYEQYF

D: -
length: 15
V: TRBV5-4
CDR3: CASSARDSTQIKAFF

D: TRBD1
length: 15
V: TRBV10-1
CDR3: CASSLGQGANQPQHF

D: -
length: 16
V: TRBV5-1
CDR3: CASSGITWGLGHGYTF

D: TRBD1
length: 15
V: TRBV9
CDR3: CASSVDTGVTTEAFF

D: -
length: 16
V: TRBV6-6
CDR3: CASSYSTGTSNTEAFF

D: TRBD1
length: 14
V: TRBV19
CDR3: CASRPKGAGYGYTF

D: TRBD1
length: 14
V: TRBV4-1
CDR3: CASSPDRGQDEQFF

D: -
length: 12
V: TRBV6-5
CDR3: CASSSPGGTQYF

D: TRBD1
length: 17
V: TRBV11-1
CDR3: CASSLARTGTAYNEQFF

D: -
length: 16
V: TRBV5-1
CDR3: CASSSQMASRQETQYF

D: -
length: 14
V: TRBV5-1
CDR3: CASSLDRETDTQYF

D: TRBD2
length: 16
V: TRBV19
CDR3: CASSIATSVETYEQYF

D: -
length: 16
V: TRBV5-1
CDR3: CASSRGGTGRNTEAFF

D: TRBD2
length: 15
V: TRBV10-1
CDR3: CASSGTSGGPDTQYF

D: TRBD2
length: 15
V: TRBV25-1
CDR3: CASSEAGGRTDTQYF

D: -
length: 11
V: TRBV29-1
CDR3: CSVDLTDTQYF

D: -
length: 15
V: TRBV5-4
CDR3: CASSFQGPQDSPLHF

D: TRBD1
length: 16
V: TRBV11-3
CDR3: CASRSKRQGYQETQYF

D: TRBD2
length: 16
V: TRBV27
CDR3: CASSFGSGPMFYEQYF

D: -
length: 14
V: TRBV7-2
CDR3: CASSLAGEDTEAFF

D: -
length: 14
V: TRBV29-1
CDR3: CSVEAPGVKDTQYF

D: TRBD2
length: 17
V: TRBV5-1
CDR3: CASSHRLAGEGRNEQFF

D: -
length: 12
V: TRBV7-2
CDR3: CASSLALPVQIF

D: -
length: 13
V: TRBV6-5
CDR3: CASSYYARSEAFF

D: TRBD1
length: 14
V: TRBV27
CDR3: CASTGQALDSEAFF

D: -
length: 13
V: TRBV29-1
CDR3: CSALGRRTDTQYF

D: TRBD1
length: 13
V: TRBV29-1
CDR3: CSVAGGTAEKLFF

D: TRBD1
length: 14
V: TRBV6-5
CDR3: CASNPTGTSYEQYF

D: -
length: 16
V: TRBV4-1
CDR3: CASSLRDTELNTEAFF

D: -
length: 14
V: TRBV6-1
CDR3: CASTQGGPRYGYTF

D: TRBD2
length: 14
V: TRBV19
CDR3: CASNKASGKETQYF

D: TRBD2
length: 15
V: TRBV6-5
CDR3: CASMKSGGGTDTQYF

D: TRBD1
length: 15
V: TRBV2
CDR3: CASNLQGPTNEKLFF

D: TRBD1
length: 15
V: TRBV7-9
CDR3: CASSPTGATNYGYTF

D: -
length: 15
V: TRBV5-1
CDR3: CASSLVTARGETQYF

D: -
length: 15
V: TRBV6-6
CDR3: CASSYSRGAGQFNTF

D: -
length: 11
V: TRBV29-1
CDR3: CSVSGNTEAFF

D: TRBD1
length: 14
V: TRBV27
CDR3: CASSWDSPNSPLHF

D: -
length: 14
V: TRBV2
CDR3: CASSVYGMGNTIYF

D: TRBD1
length: 14
V: TRBV5-1
CDR3: CASSADRAGNTIYF

D: -
length: 14
V: TRBV6-1
CDR3: CASSNPTGLYGYTF